These 3 T cell receptor beta chains were sequenced from one sample in a study of OX40 agonist ivuxolimab in advanced cancers. Repertoires were generated with immunoSEQ multiplex PCR, while TCRdb's copy carries only in-frame clones and drops some. The sample lists 65,000 to 90,000 clones, around four fifths seen once, with approximately 2.6% in the top ten. The sample was CD4+ or CD8+ T cells sorted from blood, taken in a trial of the OX40 agonist ivuxolimab. These receptors all come from an adult with an advanced solid tumor such as melanoma, head and neck, liver or kidney cancer.

The rearrangement uses TRBV6-6 and TRBJ2-7; 7 nucleotides match TRBD1. Germline CDR1 MNHNY, CDR2 SVGAGI (reference sequence). This CDR3 region has 14 residues. Trimming at V came to 8 bases and at J to 4 bases, leaving 11 bases not matched to a gene. The CDR3 region has the DNA TGTGCCAGCTCTGTGACAGGGTACTTGTACGAGCAGTACTTC. Translation gives CASSVTGYLYEQYF.

This clone was seen more than once but under ten times. CDR3 region: CSVDSPGQGEQYF. The CDR3 region has the DNA TGCAGCGTTGATAGCCCGGGACAGGGTGAGCAGTACTTC. This sequence joins TRBV29-1 and TRBJ2-7, with 9 bases aligning to TRBD1. The V and J ends lost 3 bases and 7 bases, in that order; junction bases with no gene match: 7. The CDR3 extends over 13 amino acids. Germline V gene data show CDR1 as SQVTM and CDR2 as ANQGSEA.

The rearrangement joins TRBV7-2 to TRBJ2-2, with a tentative D call TRBD1 (5 bases). Trimming stripped 5 bases from V and 6 bases from J, with 13 bases between. From germline, CDR1 is SGHTA and CDR2 FQGNSA. The CDR3 consists of 14 residues. The CDR3 DNA follows: TGTGCCAGCAGCCACCCAGGGATACCCGGGGAGCTGTTTTTT. Translated: CASSHPGIPGELFF.